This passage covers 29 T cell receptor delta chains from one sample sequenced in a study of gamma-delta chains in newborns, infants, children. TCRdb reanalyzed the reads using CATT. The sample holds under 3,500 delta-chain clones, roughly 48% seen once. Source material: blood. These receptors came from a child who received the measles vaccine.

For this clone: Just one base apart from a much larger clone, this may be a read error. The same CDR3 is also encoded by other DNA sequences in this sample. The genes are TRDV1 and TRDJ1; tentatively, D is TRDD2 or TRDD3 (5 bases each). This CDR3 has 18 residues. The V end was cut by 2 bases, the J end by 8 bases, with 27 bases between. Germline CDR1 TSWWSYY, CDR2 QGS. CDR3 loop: CALGECTLQPLAIKKLIF. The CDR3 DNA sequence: TGTGCTCTTGGGGAATGCACCCTACAACCACTGGCCATAAAGAAACTCATCTTT.

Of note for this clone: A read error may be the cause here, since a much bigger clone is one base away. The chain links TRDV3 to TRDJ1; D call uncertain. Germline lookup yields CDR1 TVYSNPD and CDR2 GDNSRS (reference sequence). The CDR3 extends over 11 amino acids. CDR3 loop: CAFPYTDKLTF. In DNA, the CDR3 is TGTGCCTTTCCGTACACCGATAAACTCACCTTT.

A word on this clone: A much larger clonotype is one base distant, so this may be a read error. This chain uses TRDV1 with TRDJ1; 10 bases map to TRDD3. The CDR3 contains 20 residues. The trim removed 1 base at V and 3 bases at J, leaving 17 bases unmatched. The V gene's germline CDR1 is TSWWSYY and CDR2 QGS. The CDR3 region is CALGEQVFVQHWGIPDKLIF. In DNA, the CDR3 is TGTGCTCTTGGGGAACAAGTATTCGTCCAGCACTGGGGGATTCCCGATAAACTCATCTTT.

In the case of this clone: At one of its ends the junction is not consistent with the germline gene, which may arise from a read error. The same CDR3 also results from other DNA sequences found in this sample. The CDR3 spells CALGGAFGTGGLGFNQYTDKLIF. CDR3 bases: TGTGCCCTTGGGGGGGCTTTTGGTACTGGGGGATTGGGATTCAACCAATACACCGATAAACTCATCTTT. The rearrangement uses TRDV1 and TRDJ1; 10 bases agree with TRDD3. The CDR3 is made up of 23 amino acids. Germline-derived CDR1 and CDR2 are TSWWSYY and QGS.

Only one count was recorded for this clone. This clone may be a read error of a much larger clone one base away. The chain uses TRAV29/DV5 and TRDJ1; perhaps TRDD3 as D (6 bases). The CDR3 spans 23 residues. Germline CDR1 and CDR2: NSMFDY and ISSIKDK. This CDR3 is CAASELARPGWGPPLGYTDKLTF. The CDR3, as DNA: TGTGCAGCAAGCGAATTGGCGAGGCCGGGCTGGGGACCCCCACTAGGGTACACCGATAAACTCACCTTT.

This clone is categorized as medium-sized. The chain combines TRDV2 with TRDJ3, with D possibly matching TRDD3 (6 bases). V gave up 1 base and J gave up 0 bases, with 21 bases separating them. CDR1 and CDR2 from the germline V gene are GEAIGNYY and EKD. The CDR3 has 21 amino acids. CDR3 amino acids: CACDTAAMGVHFSWDTRQMFF. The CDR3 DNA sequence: TGTGCCTGTGACACGGCTGCCATGGGGGTCCACTTCTCCTGGGACACCCGACAGATGTTTTTC.

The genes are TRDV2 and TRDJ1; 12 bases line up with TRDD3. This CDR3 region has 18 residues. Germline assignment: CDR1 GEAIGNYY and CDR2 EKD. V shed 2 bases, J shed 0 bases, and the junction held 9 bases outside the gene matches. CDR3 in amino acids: CACDILLGDTQDTDKLIF. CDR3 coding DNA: TGTGCCTGTGACATCCTGCTGGGGGATACGCAAGACACCGATAAACTCATCTTT.

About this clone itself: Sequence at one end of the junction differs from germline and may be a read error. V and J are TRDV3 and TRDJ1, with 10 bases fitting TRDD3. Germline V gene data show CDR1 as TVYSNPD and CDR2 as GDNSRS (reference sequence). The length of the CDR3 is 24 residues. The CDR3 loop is CASRVGLPRVLGDPRPGITDKRIF. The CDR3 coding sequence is TGTGCCTCCCGGGTAGGCCTTCCTAGAGTACTGGGGGATCCGAGGCCTGGGATAACCGATAAACGCATCTTT.

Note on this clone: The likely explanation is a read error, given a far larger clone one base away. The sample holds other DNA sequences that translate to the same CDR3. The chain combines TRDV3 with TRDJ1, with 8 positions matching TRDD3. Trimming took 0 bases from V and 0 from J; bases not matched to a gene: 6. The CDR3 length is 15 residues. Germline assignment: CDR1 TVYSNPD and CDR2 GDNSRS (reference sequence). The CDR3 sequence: CAFSLGDAYTDKLIF. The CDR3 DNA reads TGTGCCTTTAGTTTGGGGGATGCGTACACCGATAAACTCATCTTT.

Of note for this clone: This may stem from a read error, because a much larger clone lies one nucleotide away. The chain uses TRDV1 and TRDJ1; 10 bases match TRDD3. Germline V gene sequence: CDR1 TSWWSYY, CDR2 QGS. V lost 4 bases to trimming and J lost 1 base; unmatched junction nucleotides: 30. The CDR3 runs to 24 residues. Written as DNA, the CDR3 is TGTGCTCTTGGGGGACCCTTCCGCCTCCCCAGATTCGGGGGATACGCCGTCGCCACCGATAAACTCATCTTT. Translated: CALGGPFRLPRFGGYAVATDKLIF.

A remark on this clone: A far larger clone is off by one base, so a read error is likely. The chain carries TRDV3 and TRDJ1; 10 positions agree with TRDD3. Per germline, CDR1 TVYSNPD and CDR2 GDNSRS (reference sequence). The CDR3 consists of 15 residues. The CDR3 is CACRGIRGHTDKPIF. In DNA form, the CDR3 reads TGTGCCTGTCGGGGGATACGCGGGCACACCGATAAACCCATCTTT. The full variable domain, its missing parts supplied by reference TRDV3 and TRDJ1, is CDKVTQSSPDQTVASGSEVVLLCTYDTVYSNPDLFWYRIRPDYSFQFVFYGDNSRSEGADFTQGRFSVKHILTQKAFHLVISPVRTEDSATYYCACRGIRGHTDKPIFGKGTRVTVEP.

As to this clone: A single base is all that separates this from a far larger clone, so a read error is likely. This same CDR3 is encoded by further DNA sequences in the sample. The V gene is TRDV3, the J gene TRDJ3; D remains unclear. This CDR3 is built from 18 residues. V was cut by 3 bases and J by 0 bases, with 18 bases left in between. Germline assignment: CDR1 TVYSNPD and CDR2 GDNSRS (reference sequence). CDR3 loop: CAFMSDGTFSWDTRQMFF. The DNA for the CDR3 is TGTGCCTTCATGTCGGATGGTACCTTCTCCTGGGACACCCGACAGATGTTTTTC.

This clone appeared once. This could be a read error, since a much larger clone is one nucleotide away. The CDR3 bases are TGTGCCTGTGACATAGCGGGGGAGTCAACAGCACAACTCTTCTTT. Residues: CACDIAGESTAQLFF. The genes are TRDV2 and TRDJ2; D perhaps matches TRDD3 (6 bases). The CDR3 is 15 residues long. V lost 2 bases to trimming and J lost 5 bases, with 14 bases between them. Per the germline V gene, CDR1 is GEAIGNYY and CDR2 is EKD.

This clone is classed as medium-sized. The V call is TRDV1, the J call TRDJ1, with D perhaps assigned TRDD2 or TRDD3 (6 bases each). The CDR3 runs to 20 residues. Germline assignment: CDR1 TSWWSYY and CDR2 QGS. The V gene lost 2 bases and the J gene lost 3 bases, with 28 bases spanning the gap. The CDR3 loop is CALGEMGSSLQGIFSDKLIF. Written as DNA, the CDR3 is TGTGCTCTTGGGGAAATGGGATCTTCCTTACAAGGGATATTCTCCGATAAACTCATCTTT.

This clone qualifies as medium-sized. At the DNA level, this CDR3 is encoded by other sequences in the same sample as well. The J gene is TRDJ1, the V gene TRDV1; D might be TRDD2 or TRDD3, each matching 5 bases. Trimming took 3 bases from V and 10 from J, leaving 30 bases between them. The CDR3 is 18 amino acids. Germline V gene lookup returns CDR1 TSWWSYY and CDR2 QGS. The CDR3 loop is CALGDLFHYRYYLRGLIF. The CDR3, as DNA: TGTGCTCTTGGGGACCTCTTCCACTACCGATACTACCTGCGGGGACTCATCTTT.

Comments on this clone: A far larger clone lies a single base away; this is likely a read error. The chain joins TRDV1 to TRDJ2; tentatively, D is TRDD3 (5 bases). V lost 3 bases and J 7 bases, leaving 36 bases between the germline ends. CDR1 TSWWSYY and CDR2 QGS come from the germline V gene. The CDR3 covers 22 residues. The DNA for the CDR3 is TGTGCTCTTGGGGAGTTGGTTAGCCCGTTCCCGACAATACTGGAATTAATAGCACAACTCTTCTTT. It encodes CALGELVSPFPTILELIAQLFF.

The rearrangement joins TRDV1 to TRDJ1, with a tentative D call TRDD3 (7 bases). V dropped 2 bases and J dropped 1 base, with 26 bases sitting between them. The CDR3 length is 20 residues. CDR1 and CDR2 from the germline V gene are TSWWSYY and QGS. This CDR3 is CALGEVLRRTYWGFTDKLIF. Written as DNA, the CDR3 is TGTGCTCTTGGGGAAGTCCTACGCCGTACTTACTGGGGATTCACCGATAAACTCATCTTT.

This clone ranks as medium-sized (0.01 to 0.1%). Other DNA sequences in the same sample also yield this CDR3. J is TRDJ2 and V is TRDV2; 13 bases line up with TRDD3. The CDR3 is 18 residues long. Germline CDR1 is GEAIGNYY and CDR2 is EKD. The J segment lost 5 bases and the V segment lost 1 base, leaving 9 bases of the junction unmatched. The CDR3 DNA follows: TGTGCCTGTGACACGATAACTGGGGGATACGGGGTAACAGCACAACTCTTCTTT. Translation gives CACDTITGGYGVTAQLFF.

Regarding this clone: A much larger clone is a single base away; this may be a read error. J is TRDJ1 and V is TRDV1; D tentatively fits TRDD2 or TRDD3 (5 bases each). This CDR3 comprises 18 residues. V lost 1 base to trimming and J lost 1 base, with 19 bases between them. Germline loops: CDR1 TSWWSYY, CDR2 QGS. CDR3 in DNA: TGTGCTCTTGGGGAACCCCTACGCCAAGTTGGGGTCACCGATAAACTCATCTTT. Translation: CALGEPLRQVGVTDKLIF.

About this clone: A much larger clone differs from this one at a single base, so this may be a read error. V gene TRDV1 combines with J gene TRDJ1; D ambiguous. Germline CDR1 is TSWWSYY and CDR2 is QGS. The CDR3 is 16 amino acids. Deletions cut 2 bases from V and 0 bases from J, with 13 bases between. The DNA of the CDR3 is TGTGCTCTTGGGGAAATAATCTTCGCGTACACCGATAAACTCATCTTT. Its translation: CALGEIIFAYTDKLIF.

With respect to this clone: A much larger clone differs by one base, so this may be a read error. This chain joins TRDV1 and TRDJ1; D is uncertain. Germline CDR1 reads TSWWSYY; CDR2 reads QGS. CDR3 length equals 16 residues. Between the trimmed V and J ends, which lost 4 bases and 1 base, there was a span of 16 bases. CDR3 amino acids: CALGVPIDYATDKLIF. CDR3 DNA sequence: TGTGCTCTTGGGGTACCCATTGACTACGCCACCGATAAACTCATCTTT.

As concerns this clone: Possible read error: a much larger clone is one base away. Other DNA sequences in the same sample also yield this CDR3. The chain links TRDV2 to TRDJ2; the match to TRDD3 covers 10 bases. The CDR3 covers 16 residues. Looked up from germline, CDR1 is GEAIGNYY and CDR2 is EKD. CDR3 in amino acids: CACDRLGDSLTAQLFF. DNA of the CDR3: TGTGCCTGTGACAGACTGGGGGATTCTTTGACAGCACAGCTCTTCTTT.

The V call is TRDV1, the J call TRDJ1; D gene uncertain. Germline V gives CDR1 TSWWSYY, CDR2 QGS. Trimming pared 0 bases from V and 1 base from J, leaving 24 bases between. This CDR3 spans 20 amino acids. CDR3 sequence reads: CALGELVKTVGHKVTDKLIF. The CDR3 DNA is TGTGCTCTTGGGGAACTAGTAAAGACCGTGGGCCACAAGGTCACCGATAAACTCATCTTT.

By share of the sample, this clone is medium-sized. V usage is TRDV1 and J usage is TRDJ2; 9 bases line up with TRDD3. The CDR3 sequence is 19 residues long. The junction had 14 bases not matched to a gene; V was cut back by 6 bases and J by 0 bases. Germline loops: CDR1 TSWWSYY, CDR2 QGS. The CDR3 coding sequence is TGTGCTCTTGGCCTACCGCAGTACTGGGGGACTACTTTGACAGCACAACTCTTCTTT. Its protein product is CALGLPQYWGTTLTAQLFF.

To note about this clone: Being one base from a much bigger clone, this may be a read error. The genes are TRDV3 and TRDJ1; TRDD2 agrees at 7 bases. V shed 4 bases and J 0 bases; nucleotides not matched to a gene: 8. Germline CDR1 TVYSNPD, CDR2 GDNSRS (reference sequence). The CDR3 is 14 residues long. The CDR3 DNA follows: TGTGCCTCGGCCTTCCTTTTGCACACCGATAAACTCATCTTT. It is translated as CASAFLLHTDKLIF.

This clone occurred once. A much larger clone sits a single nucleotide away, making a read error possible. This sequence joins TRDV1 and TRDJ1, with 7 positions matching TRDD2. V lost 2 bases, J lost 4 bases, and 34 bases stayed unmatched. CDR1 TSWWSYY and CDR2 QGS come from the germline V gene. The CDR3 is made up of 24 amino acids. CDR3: CALGETHFEVPTFWWGPYSDKLIF. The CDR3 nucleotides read TGTGCTCTTGGGGAAACCCACTTTGAGGTTCCTACGTTTTGGTGGGGACCGTACAGCGATAAACTCATCTTT.

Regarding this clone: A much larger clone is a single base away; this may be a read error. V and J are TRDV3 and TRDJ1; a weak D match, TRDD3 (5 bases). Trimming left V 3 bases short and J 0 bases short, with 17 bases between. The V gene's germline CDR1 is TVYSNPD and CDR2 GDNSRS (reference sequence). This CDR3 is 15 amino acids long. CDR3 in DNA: TGTGCCTTCTCTTTATCTAGGGGGTACACCGATAAACTCATCTTT. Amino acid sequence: CAFSLSRGYTDKLIF.

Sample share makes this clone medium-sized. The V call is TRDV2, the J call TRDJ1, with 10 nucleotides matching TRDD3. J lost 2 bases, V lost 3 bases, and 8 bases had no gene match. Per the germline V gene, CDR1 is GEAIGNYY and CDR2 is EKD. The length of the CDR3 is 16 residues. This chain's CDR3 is CACDALLGDRTDKLIF. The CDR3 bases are TGTGCCTGTGACGCCTTACTGGGGGATCGGACCGATAAACTCATCTTT.

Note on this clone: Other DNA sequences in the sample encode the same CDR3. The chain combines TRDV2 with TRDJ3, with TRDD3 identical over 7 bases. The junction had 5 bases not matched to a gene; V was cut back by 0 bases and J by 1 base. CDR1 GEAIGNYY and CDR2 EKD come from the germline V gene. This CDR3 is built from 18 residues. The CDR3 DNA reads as TGTGCCTGTGACACCGGCGGATACGCTTCCTGGGACACCCGACAGATGTTTTTC. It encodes CACDTGGYASWDTRQMFF.